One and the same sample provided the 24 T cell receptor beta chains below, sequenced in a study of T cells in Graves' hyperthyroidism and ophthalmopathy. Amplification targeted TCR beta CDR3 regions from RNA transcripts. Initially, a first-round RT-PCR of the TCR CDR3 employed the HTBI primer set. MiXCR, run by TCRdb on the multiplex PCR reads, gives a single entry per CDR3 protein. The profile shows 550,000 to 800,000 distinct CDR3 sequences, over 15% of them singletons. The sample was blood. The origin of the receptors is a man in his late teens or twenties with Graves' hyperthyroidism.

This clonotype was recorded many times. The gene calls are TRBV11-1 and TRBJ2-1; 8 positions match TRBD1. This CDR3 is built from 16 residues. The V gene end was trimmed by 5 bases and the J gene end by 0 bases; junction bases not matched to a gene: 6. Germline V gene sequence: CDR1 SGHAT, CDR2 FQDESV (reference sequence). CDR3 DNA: TGTGCCAGCAGCCCGGACAGGGACAGCTCCTACAATGAGCAGTTCTTC. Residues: CASSPDRDSSYNEQFF.

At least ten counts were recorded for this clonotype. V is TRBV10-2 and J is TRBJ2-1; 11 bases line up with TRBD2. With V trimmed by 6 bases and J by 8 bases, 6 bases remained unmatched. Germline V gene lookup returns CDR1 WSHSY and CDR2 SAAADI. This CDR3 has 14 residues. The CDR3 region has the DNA TGCGCCAGCAGATCGACTAGCGGGACCGATGAGCAGTTCTTC. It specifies CASRSTSGTDEQFF.

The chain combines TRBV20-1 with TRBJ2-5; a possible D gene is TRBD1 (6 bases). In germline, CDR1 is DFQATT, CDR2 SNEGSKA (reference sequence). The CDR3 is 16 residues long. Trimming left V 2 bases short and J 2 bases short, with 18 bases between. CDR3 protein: CSARPEGRGQQETQYF. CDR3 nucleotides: TGCAGTGCTAGACCCGAAGGCCGGGGACAACAAGAGACCCAGTACTTC.

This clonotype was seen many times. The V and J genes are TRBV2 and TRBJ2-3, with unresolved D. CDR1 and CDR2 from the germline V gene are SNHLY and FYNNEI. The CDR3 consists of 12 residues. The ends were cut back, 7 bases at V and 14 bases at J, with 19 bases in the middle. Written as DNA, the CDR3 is TGTGCCAGCATCCCAGAACCTGGGGTTGGGTATTTT. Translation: CASIPEPGVGYF.

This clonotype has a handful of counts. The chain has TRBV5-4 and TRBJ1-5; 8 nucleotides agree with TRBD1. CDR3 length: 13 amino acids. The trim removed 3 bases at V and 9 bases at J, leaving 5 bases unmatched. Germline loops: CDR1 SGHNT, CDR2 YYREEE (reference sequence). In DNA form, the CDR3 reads TGTGCCAGCAGCTGGGACAGGAGGGGGCCCCAGCATTTT. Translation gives CASSWDRRGPQHF.

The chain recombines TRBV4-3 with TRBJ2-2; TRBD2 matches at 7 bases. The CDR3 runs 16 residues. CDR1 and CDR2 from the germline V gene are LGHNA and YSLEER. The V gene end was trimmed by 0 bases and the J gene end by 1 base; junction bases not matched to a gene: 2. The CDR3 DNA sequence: TGCGCCAGCAGCCAAGACCCTAGCGGGAACACCGGGGAGCTGTTTTTT. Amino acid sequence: CASSQDPSGNTGELFF.

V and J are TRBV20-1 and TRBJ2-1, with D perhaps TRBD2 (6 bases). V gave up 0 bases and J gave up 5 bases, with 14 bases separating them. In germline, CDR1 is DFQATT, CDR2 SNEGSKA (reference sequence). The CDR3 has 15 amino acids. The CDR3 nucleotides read TGCAGTGCTAGAGATGAACCGGGACTTCACAATGAGCAGTTCTTC. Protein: CSARDEPGLHNEQFF.

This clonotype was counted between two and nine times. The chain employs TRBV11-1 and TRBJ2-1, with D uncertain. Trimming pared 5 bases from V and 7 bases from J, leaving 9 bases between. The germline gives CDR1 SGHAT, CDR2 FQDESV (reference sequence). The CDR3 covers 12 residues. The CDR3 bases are TGTGCCAGCAGCGGTAGAAGAAATGAGCAGTTCTTC. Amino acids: CASSGRRNEQFF.

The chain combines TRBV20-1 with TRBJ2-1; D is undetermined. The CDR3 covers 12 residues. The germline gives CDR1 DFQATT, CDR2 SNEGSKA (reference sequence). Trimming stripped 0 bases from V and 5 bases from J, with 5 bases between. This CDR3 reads CSAREYHNEQFF. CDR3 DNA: TGCAGTGCTAGAGAATACCACAATGAGCAGTTCTTC.

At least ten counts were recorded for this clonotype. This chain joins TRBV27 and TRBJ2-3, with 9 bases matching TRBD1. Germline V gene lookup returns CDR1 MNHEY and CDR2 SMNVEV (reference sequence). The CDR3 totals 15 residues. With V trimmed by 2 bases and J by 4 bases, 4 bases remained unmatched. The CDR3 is CASSLVQGASDTQYF. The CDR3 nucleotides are TGTGCCAGCAGTTTAGTACAGGGGGCCTCAGATACGCAGTATTTT.

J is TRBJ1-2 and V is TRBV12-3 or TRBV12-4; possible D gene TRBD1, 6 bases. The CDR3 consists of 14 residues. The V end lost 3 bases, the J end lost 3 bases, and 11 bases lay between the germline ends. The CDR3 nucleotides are TGTGCCAGCAGTTTCACAGGGCATGACTATGGCTACACCTTC. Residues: CASSFTGHDYGYTF.

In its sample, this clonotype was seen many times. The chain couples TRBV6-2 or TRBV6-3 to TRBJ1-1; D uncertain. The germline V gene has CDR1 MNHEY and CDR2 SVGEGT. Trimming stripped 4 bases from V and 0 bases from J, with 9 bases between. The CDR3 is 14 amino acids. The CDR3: CASSSSPMNTEAFF. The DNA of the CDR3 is TGTGCCAGCAGTTCAAGTCCGATGAACACTGAAGCTTTCTTT.

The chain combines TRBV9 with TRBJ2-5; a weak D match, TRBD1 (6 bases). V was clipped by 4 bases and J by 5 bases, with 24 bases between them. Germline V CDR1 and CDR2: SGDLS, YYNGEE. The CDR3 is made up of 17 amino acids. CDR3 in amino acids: CASSQGPNRASGETQYF. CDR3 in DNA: TGTGCCAGCAGCCAAGGTCCCAACAGGGCCTCGGGCGAGACCCAGTACTTC.

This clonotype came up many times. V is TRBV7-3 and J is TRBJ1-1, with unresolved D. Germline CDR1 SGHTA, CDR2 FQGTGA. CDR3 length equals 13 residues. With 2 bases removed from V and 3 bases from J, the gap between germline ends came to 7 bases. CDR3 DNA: TGTGCCAGCAGCTTACAGGAATACACTGAAGCTTTCTTT. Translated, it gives CASSLQEYTEAFF.

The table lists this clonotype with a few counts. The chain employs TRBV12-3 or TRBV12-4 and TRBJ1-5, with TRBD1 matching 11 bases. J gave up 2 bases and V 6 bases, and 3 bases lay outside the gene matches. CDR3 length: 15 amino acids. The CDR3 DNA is TGTGCCAGCAGAGGGACAGGGGGGGGCAATCAGCCCCAGCATTTT. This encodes CASRGTGGGNQPQHF.

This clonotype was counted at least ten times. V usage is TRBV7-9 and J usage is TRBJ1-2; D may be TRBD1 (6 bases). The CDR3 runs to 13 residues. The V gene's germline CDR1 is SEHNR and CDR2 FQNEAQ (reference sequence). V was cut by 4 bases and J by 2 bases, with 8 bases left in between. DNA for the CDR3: TGTGCCAGCAGCTACACAGGGAACTATGGCTACACCTTC. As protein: CASSYTGNYGYTF.

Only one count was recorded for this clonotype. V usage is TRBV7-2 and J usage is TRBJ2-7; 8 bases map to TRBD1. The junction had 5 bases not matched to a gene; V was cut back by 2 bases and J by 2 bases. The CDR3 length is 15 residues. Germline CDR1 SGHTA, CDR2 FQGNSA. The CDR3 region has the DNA TGTGCCAGCAGCTTACGGACAGGGTTAACCTACGAGCAGTACTTC. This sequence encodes CASSLRTGLTYEQYF.

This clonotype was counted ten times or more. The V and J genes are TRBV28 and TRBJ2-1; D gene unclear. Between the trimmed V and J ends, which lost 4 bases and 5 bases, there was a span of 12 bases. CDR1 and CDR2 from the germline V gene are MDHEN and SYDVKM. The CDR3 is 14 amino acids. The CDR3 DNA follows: TGTGCCAGCAGTTCGGACCCTGCGGACAATGAGCAGTTCTTC. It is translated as CASSSDPADNEQFF.

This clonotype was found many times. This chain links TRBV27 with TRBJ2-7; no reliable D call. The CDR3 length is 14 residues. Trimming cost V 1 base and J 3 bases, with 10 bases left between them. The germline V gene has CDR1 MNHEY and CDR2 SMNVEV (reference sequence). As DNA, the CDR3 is TGTGCCAGCAGTTTATATTTGTCCGGCTACGAGCAGTACTTC. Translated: CASSLYLSGYEQYF.

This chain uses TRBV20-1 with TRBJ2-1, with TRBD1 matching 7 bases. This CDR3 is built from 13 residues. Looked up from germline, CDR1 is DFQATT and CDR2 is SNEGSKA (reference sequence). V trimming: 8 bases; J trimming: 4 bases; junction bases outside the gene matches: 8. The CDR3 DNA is TGCAGTATATTAGGGGGCGCATACAATGAGCAGTTCTTC. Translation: CSILGGAYNEQFF.

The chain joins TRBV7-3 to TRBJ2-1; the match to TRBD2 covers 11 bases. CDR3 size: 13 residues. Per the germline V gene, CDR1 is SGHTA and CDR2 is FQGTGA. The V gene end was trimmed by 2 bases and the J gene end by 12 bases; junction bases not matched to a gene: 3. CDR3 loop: CASSLVAGGLQFF. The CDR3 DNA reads TGTGCCAGCAGCTTAGTAGCGGGGGGGTTGCAGTTCTTC.

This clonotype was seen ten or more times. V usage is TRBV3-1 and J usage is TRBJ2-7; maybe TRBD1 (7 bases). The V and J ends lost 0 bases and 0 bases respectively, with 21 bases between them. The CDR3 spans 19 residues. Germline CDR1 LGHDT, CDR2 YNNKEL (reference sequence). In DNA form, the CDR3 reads TGTGCCAGCAGCCAAGATTATCCGGCGGGACAGCAGAGCTCCTACGAGCAGTACTTC. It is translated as CASSQDYPAGQQSSYEQYF.

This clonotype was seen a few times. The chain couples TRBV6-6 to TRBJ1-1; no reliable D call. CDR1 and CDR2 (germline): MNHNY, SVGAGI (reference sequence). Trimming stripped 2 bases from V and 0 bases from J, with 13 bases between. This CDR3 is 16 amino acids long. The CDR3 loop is CASSYDAGGMNTEAFF. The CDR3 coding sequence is TGTGCCAGCAGTTACGACGCAGGAGGCATGAACACTGAAGCTTTCTTT.

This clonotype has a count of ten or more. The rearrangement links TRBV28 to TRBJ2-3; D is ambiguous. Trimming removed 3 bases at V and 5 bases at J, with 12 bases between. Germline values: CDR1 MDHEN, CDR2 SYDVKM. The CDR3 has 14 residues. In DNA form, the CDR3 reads TGTGCCAGCAGTTTCACGGACGCACGAGATACGCAGTATTTT. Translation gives CASSFTDARDTQYF.